Listed below are T cell receptor beta chains from one sample, sequenced in a study of post-analysis software for immune sequencing data. Via MiXCR, TCRdb re-called the PCR reads, giving one row per CDR3 protein. Of roughly 540,000 distinct CDR3 sequences listed, 30% to 40% are singletons. Source material: blood. The receptors come from a girl younger than 18 with multiple sclerosis. Both conserved end residues are part of each CDR3. The D gene is left open where the match is weak. Clone size is given for some rows only: seen once, a few or many times, or a class if the clone is expanded.

cdr3_aa: CSASPEISYVQYF; cdr3_nt: TGCAGTGCTAGCCCCGAAATCTCCTACGTGCAGTACTTC; clone_size: -; j_call: TRBJ2-7; d_call: -; v_call: TRBV20-1
cdr3_aa: CSALTDGETQYF; cdr3_nt: TGCAGTGCTCTAACGGACGGGGAGACCCAGTACTTC; clone_size: -; j_call: TRBJ2-5; d_call: -; v_call: TRBV20-1
cdr3_aa: CASTRSAGGYTF; cdr3_nt: TGTGCCAGCACCCGTTCCGCTGGGGGCTACACCTTC; clone_size: once; j_call: TRBJ1-2; d_call: -; v_call: TRBV28
cdr3_aa: CASSLEASGGTRGTQYF; cdr3_nt: TGTGCCAGCAGCTTAGAGGCTAGCGGGGGGACCCGCGGTACGCAGTATTTT; clone_size: few; j_call: TRBJ2-3; d_call: TRBD2; v_call: TRBV7-2
cdr3_aa: CASSERWEGKNEQFF; cdr3_nt: TGTGCCAGCAGTGAAAGGTGGGAGGGCAAAAATGAGCAGTTCTTC; clone_size: few; j_call: TRBJ2-1; d_call: TRBD2; v_call: TRBV6-1
cdr3_aa: CASSPDPRYRETQYF; cdr3_nt: TGTGCCAGCAGCCCAGACCCCAGGTACCGGGAGACCCAGTACTTC; clone_size: -; j_call: TRBJ2-5; d_call: -; v_call: TRBV3-1
cdr3_aa: CAIMGSGNTIYF; cdr3_nt: TGTGCCATCATGGGCTCTGGAAACACCATATATTTT; clone_size: -; j_call: TRBJ1-3; d_call: -; v_call: TRBV10-3
cdr3_aa: CASSSDQGETETQYF; cdr3_nt: TGTGCCAGCAGCTCTGACCAGGGGGAAACGGAGACCCAGTACTTC; clone_size: few; j_call: TRBJ2-5; d_call: TRBD1; v_call: TRBV7-2
cdr3_aa: CASSQQLNTGELFF; cdr3_nt: TGCGCCAGCAGCCAACAGCTGAACACCGGGGAGCTGTTTTTT; clone_size: -; j_call: TRBJ2-2; d_call: -; v_call: TRBV5-1
cdr3_aa: CASSSRGHSTEAFF; cdr3_nt: TGCGCCAGCAGCTCGAGGGGACACAGCACTGAAGCTTTCTTT; clone_size: -; j_call: TRBJ1-1; d_call: -; v_call: TRBV5-1